This T cell receptor beta chain was obtained from a study of CD8+ T cells in alopecia areata. Study-level results: Scalp repertoires also include resident alphabeta T cells from normal skin.

Reverse transcribed after extraction, RNA yielded cDNA as the sequencing template. TCRdb keeps only in-frame clones here, not all; method: immunoSEQ multiplex PCR. The sample carries about 150,000 clones, 45% to 60% recorded once. Details on this clone: Its antigen remains unidentified.

This CDR3 has 13 amino acids. CDR1 and CDR2 (germline): SNHLY, FYNNEI. V lost 4 bases and J 4 bases, leaving 10 bases between the germline ends. A FACSAria was used to sort CD4+ and CD8+ T cells. These cells came from PBMCs. Sequencing used CD4+ T cells sorted from blood. The chain couples TRBV2 to TRBJ1-2; possible D gene TRBD1, 5 bases. The source is a human donor with alopecia areata. The CDR3 protein is CASSGQTLYGYTF. The CDR3 DNA follows: TGTGCCAGCAGTGGACAGACCCTCTATGGCTACACCTTC.